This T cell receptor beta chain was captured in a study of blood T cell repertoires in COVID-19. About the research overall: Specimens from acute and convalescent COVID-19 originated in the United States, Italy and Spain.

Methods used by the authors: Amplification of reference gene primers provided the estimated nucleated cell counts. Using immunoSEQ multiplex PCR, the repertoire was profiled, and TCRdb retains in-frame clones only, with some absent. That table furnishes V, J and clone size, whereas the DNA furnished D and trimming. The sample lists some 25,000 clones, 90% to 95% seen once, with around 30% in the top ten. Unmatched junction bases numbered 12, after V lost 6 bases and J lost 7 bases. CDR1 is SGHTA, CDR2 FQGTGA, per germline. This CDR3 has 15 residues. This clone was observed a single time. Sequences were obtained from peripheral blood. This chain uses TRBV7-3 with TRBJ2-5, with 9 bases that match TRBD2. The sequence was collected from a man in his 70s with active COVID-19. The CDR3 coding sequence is TGTGCCAGCAGTCCAAGCGGGGGGACCGCCGGGACCCAGTACTTC. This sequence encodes CASSPSGGTAGTQYF.